This T cell receptor (beta chain) was documented in a study of cytomegalovirus exposure and HLA in healthy donors. Whole-study context: Earlier work reported 117 million unique TCR beta sequences from 150 million to 200 million T cells.

On this clone: Its specificity is unknown.

General observations from the study: Sequencing had likely introduced a cluster of highly shared sequence variants as an artifact. Sequencing depth roughly uniform across donors was assumed in presence/absence analyses. Excluded were some V segments that proved indistinguishable, including TRBV6-2 and TRBV6-3.

From germline, CDR1 is SGHRS and CDR2 YFSETQ. The CDR3 covers 13 residues. The J segment lost 3 bases and the V segment lost 4 bases, leaving 0 bases of the junction unmatched. The primer mix had 60 Vbeta and 13 Jbeta primers. Some clones are missing from TCRdb's copy, which holds only in-frame ones; the method was immunoSEQ multiplex PCR. In the table there are approximately 100,000 clones, 50% to 65% of which are singletons. Sequencing was carried out using PBMCs. This clonotype was sampled from a young man in good health and CMV-seropositive. The rearrangement joins TRBV5-1 to TRBJ2-5; 10 nucleotides agree with TRBD1. The CDR3 nucleotides are TGCGCCAGCAGCGGACAGGGGGAAGAGACCCAGTACTTC. Its protein product is CASSGQGEETQYF.